A selection of T cell receptor beta chains follows, all from one sample in a study of cytomegalovirus exposure and HLA in healthy donors. Produced via immunoSEQ multiplex PCR; TCRdb's table is partial and in-frame only. The table has some 130,000 clones, around three quarters seen once; the top ten hold 4% to 5.5%. The sample taken for sequencing was PBMCs. Receptors were obtained from a man in his thirties or forties in good health. Both conserved end residues are part of each CDR3. Fields, in order: clone size, J gene, D gene, CDR3 length, V gene, CDR3 protein, CDR3 DNA. The D gene is left open where the match is weak. Size is stated for part of the rows, as once, few or many counts, or as a class when the clone is expanded.

>few|TRBJ2-7|.|15|TRBV15
CATSRAGNRPYEQYF
TGTGCCACCAGCAGAGCAGGGAATCGACCCTACGAGCAGTACTTC
>once|TRBJ2-7|TRBD1|15|TRBV11-2
CASSLRQGPGYEQYF
TGTGCCAGCAGCCTCCGACAGGGGCCGGGATACGAGCAGTACTTC
>.|TRBJ1-3|.|14|TRBV7-2
CASSPRGRGNTIYF
TGTGCCAGCAGCCCACGAGGAAGGGGAAACACCATATATTTT
>.|TRBJ2-7|TRBD2|16|TRBV10-3
CAISESTRGGTGEQYF
TGTGCCATCAGTGAGTCGACTCGGGGAGGGACCGGGGAGCAGTACTTC
>.|TRBJ1-5|TRBD1|14|TRBV6-5
CASSQGDRLGPQHF
TGTGCCAGCAGTCAGGGGGACAGACTTGGGCCCCAGCATTTT
>.|TRBJ2-5|TRBD2|17|TRBV9
CASSAGLAGRNQETQYF
TGTGCCAGCAGCGCGGGACTAGCGGGACGCAACCAAGAGACCCAGTACTTC
>once|TRBJ1-6|TRBD1|16|TRBV19
CASSISTGGGNSPLHF
TGTGCCAGTAGTATATCGACAGGGGGCGGTAATTCACCCCTCCACTTT
>.|TRBJ2-3|TRBD2|19|TRBV7-9
CASSFQGLAGGPGTDTQYF
TGTGCCAGCAGCTTTCAGGGACTAGCGGGAGGGCCGGGCACAGATACGCAGTATTTT
>.|TRBJ2-4|TRBD2|16|TRBV28
CASSPGLALLRNIQYF
TGTGCCAGCAGCCCAGGACTAGCCCTCCTTCGGAACATTCAGTACTTC
>.|TRBJ2-7|TRBD1|17|TRBV4-3
CASSQALTGTGSYEQYF
TGCGCCAGCAGCCAAGCGTTAACGGGGACAGGGAGCTACGAGCAGTACTTC
>.|TRBJ1-2|.|12|TRBV6-6
CASSPRDFGYTF
TGTGCCAGCAGTCCACGGGACTTTGGCTACACCTTC
>once|TRBJ1-1|.|15|TRBV21-1
CASSIDTMGNTEAFF
TGTGCCAGCAGCATAGACACAATGGGGAACACTGAAGCTTTCTTT
>few|TRBJ1-2|.|16|TRBV10-3
CAISQQGGGANYGYTF
TGTGCCATCAGTCAGCAGGGTGGTGGAGCTAACTATGGCTACACCTTC
>.|TRBJ1-5|TRBD1|14|TRBV2
CASSPGQGKQPQHF
TGTGCCAGCAGTCCGGGACAGGGAAAACAGCCCCAGCATTTT
>few|TRBJ1-1|TRBD1|16|TRBV4-3
CASSQEQGPSNTEAFF
TGCGCCAGCAGCCAAGAACAGGGGCCCTCGAACACTGAAGCTTTCTTT
>.|TRBJ1-5|TRBD1|12|TRBV28
CASRQGYQPQHF
TGTGCCAGCAGACAGGGGTATCAGCCCCAGCATTTT
>.|TRBJ2-1|.|12|TRBV6-1
CASGSSYNEQFF
TGTGCCAGCGGGAGTTCCTACAATGAGCAGTTCTTC
>once|TRBJ1-5|TRBD1|15|TRBV6-1
CASSEEDRARQPQHF
TGTGCCAGCAGTGAAGAGGACAGGGCCCGTCAGCCCCAGCATTTT
>medium-sized|TRBJ2-7|TRBD2|14|TRBV6-5
CASSYYSGTVEQYF
TGTGCCAGCAGTTACTATAGCGGGACGGTCGAGCAGTACTTC
>.|TRBJ2-2|TRBD1|14|TRBV4-1
CASSQQGDAGELFF
TGCGCCAGCAGCCAACAGGGGGACGCCGGGGAGCTGTTTTTT
>.|TRBJ2-7|TRBD1|13|TRBV28
CAIHGQGTYEQYF
TGTGCCATCCACGGACAGGGAACTTACGAGCAGTACTTC
>.|TRBJ1-1|.|13|TRBV7-8
CASSFKGGTEAFF
TGTGCCAGCAGCTTCAAGGGAGGCACTGAAGCTTTCTTT
>.|TRBJ1-2|.|12|TRBV28
CASSQRDSGYTF
TGTGCCAGCAGTCAGAGGGACTCTGGCTACACCTTC
>.|TRBJ2-3|.|14|TRBV2
CASSGPGGADTQYF
TGTGCCAGCAGTGGGCCTGGAGGGGCAGATACGCAGTATTTT
>.|TRBJ1-1|.|15|TRBV7-3
CASSLKGTGETEAFF
TGTGCCAGCAGCTTAAAGGGGACGGGGGAGACTGAAGCTTTCTTT
>few|TRBJ2-3|.|13|TRBV6-1
CASSKGFSDTQYF
TGTGCCAGCAGTAAGGGGTTTTCGGATACGCAGTATTTT
>.|TRBJ2-5|TRBD2|14|TRBV11-3
CASSPTSGQETQYF
TGTGCCAGCAGTCCGACTAGCGGGCAAGAGACCCAGTACTTC
>.|TRBJ2-1|.|13|TRBV7-9
CASSSTQGYEQFF
TGTGCCAGCAGCTCTACACAGGGCTATGAGCAGTTCTTC
>once|TRBJ2-6|.|15|TRBV5-1
CASSLVAAGANVLTF
TGCGCCAGCAGCTTGGTGGCGGCTGGGGCCAACGTCCTGACTTTC
>.|TRBJ1-3|.|14|TRBV6-6
CASSRTDTGNTIYF
TGTGCCAGCAGTAGAACTGATACTGGAAACACCATATATTTT
>.|TRBJ2-7|.|15|TRBV27
CASSLDLTRSYEQYF
TGTGCCAGCAGTCTCGACTTGACCCGCTCCTACGAGCAGTACTTC
>.|TRBJ1-1|.|15|TRBV7-9
CASSTPDSEYTEAFF
TGTGCCAGCAGCACCCCGGACAGTGAATACACTGAAGCTTTCTTT
>once|TRBJ1-2|TRBD1|13|TRBV18
CASSPDRARGYTF
TGTGCCAGCTCACCGGACAGGGCTCGTGGCTACACCTTC
>few|TRBJ2-3|TRBD2|14|TRBV10-3
CAIKSGLASDTQYF
TGTGCCATCAAATCGGGACTAGCGTCAGATACGCAGTATTTT
>.|TRBJ1-2|.|13|TRBV6-1
CASTRGLIYGYTF
TGTGCCAGCACGAGGGGACTTATCTATGGCTACACCTTC
>.|TRBJ2-7|TRBD2|16|TRBV4-1
CASSQEAAGGSYEQYF
TGCGCCAGCAGCCAAGAGGCGGCGGGGGGGTCCTACGAGCAGTACTTC
>.|TRBJ2-7|.|15|TRBV7-3
CASSLSVGPGNGQYF
TGTGCCAGCAGCTTATCCGTAGGCCCCGGGAACGGGCAGTACTTC
>.|TRBJ1-2|TRBD1|15|TRBV19
CASRRATGANYGYTF
TGTGCCAGTCGACGGGCTACAGGGGCGAACTATGGCTACACCTTC
>.|TRBJ1-2|.|15|TRBV28
CASTTSDRYNYGYTF
TGTGCCAGCACCACCTCTGACAGGTATAACTATGGCTACACCTTC
>.|TRBJ2-6|TRBD1|17|TRBV19
CASNPGQGSSGANVLTF
TGTGCCAGTAATCCGGGACAGGGTTCCTCTGGGGCCAACGTCCTGACTTTC
>.|TRBJ2-2|.|15|TRBV7-9
CASTLGSGKAGELFF
TGTGCCAGCACCTTAGGGAGCGGTAAGGCCGGGGAGCTGTTTTTT
>.|TRBJ2-1|TRBD2|18|TRBV2
CASSEALGLAKSYNEQFF
TGTGCCAGCAGTGAAGCGCTCGGACTAGCCAAGTCCTACAATGAGCAGTTCTTC
>.|TRBJ1-1|.|11|TRBV5-1
CASSAVGEAFF
TGCGCCAGCAGTGCAGTTGGTGAAGCTTTCTTT
>.|TRBJ2-3|TRBD2|17|TRBV4-1
CASSQQLAGGPGDTQYF
TGCGCCAGCAGCCAACAATTAGCGGGAGGGCCGGGAGATACGCAGTATTTT
>.|TRBJ2-1|TRBD2|15|TRBV19
CASSTTSSPYNEQFF
TGTGCCAGTAGTACGACTAGCTCTCCCTACAATGAGCAGTTCTTC
>.|TRBJ2-2|.|14|TRBV25-1
CASSENTNTGELFF
TGTGCCAGCAGTGAGAACACGAACACCGGGGAGCTGTTTTTT